Listed here are 32 T cell receptor beta chains from one sample, sequenced in a study of T cell responses to AZD1222 COVID-19 vaccine. Generated by immunoSEQ multiplex PCR, the TCRdb table keeps only in-frame clones and is missing some. The sample shows 100,000 to 150,000 clones, around 83% of them seen only once. This material consisted of peripheral blood, taken on day 0 of AZD1222 vaccination. The receptors were sampled from an adult in good health.

This chain links TRBV6-5 with TRBJ1-5; D is uncertain. The V and J ends lost 6 bases and 2 bases respectively, with 11 bases between them. Germline V gene data show CDR1 as MNHEY and CDR2 as SVGAGI. CDR3 length: 14 residues. The CDR3, as DNA: TGTGCCAGCAGCCTGAGCATTGGCAATCAGCCCCAGCATTTT. This translates into CASSLSIGNQPQHF.

This chain links TRBV20-1 with TRBJ1-4, with no clear D. CDR1 is DFQATT, CDR2 SNEGSKA, per germline (reference sequence). The CDR3 sequence is 14 residues long. Trimming shortened V by 3 bases and J by 3 bases, and 11 bases separated the two germline ends. Here the CDR3 reads CSASQAGANEKLFF. For the CDR3, the DNA is TGCAGTGCTAGTCAGGCAGGAGCTAATGAAAAACTGTTTTTT.

The V gene is TRBV29-1, the J gene TRBJ2-1; TRBD2 aligns across 8 bases. The CDR3 sequence is 15 residues long. J lost 0 bases, V lost 8 bases, and 9 bases had no gene match. CDR1 is SQVTM, CDR2 ANQGSEA, per germline. DNA of the CDR3: TGCAGCTCCTCCCGGGGGGGAAACTCCTACAATGAGCAGTTCTTC. Translated: CSSSRGGNSYNEQFF.

The chain combines TRBV18 with TRBJ2-7; a weak D match, TRBD2 (6 bases). CDR1 KGHSH and CDR2 LQKENI come from the germline V gene. The length of the CDR3 is 19 residues. V was cut by 2 bases and J by 3 bases, with 26 bases left in between. The CDR3 here is CASSPEIGTSRANLYEQYF. The CDR3 bases are TGTGCCAGCTCACCAGAGATCGGAACTAGCCGTGCTAATCTCTACGAGCAGTACTTC. The complete variable domain, with remaining parts taken from reference TRBV18 and TRBJ2-7, reads NAGVMQNPRHLVRRRGQEARLRCSPMKGHSHVYWYRQLPEEGLKFMVYLQKENIIDESGMPKERFSAEFPKEGPSILRIQQVVRGDSAAYFCASSPEIGTSRANLYEQYFGPGTRLTVT.

This clone was seen a few times. The chain couples TRBV7-9 to TRBJ2-7; a possible D gene is TRBD2 (7 bases). The V gene lost 5 bases and the J gene lost 6 bases, with 11 bases spanning the gap. Germline CDR1 and CDR2: SEHNR and FQNEAQ (reference sequence). This CDR3 comprises 12 residues. As DNA, the CDR3 is TGTGCCAGCAGCCCCGGGGGGCGCGAGCAGTACTTC. Protein product: CASSPGGREQYF.

The chain has TRBV7-3 and TRBJ2-5; 7 positions agree with TRBD2. The CDR3 has 16 amino acids. Germline V gene sequence: CDR1 SGHTA, CDR2 FQGTGA. The trim removed 2 bases at V and 0 bases at J, leaving 6 bases unmatched. The DNA of the CDR3 is TGTGCCAGCAGCTTACATTCAGCGGGGAACCAAGAGACCCAGTACTTC. It encodes CASSLHSAGNQETQYF. Looking up the rest from reference TRBV7-3 and TRBJ2-5 gives the full variable domain: GAGVSQTPSNKVTEKGKYVELRCDPISGHTALYWYRQSLGQGPEFLIYFQGTGAADDSGLPNDRFFAVRPEGSVSTLKIQRTERGDSAVYLCASSLHSAGNQETQYFGPGTRLLVL.

The chain is built from TRBV11-2 and TRBJ2-7; D perhaps matches TRBD2 (6 bases). CDR1 is SGHAT, CDR2 FQNNGV, per germline. Deletions cut 1 base from V and 4 bases from J, with 17 bases between. The CDR3 contains 16 residues. CDR3: CASSLGFGTAIYEQYF. The CDR3 region has the DNA TGTGCCAGCAGCTTAGGTTTCGGGACTGCCATATACGAGCAGTACTTC.

In its sample, this clone was seen a few times. CDR3 sequence: CASSSEGTGSGQPQHF. The CDR3 coding sequence is TGTGCCAGCAGTTCCGAAGGGACAGGGTCTGGTCAGCCCCAGCATTTT. J is TRBJ1-5 and V is TRBV6-2 or TRBV6-3, with TRBD1 identical over 9 bases. Germline CDR1 reads MNHEY; CDR2 reads SVGEGT. This CDR3 spans 16 amino acids. Trimming took 4 bases from V and 6 from J; bases not matched to a gene: 10.

V gene TRBV27 combines with J gene TRBJ1-1; a weak D match, TRBD1 (5 bases). Germline V gene sequence: CDR1 MNHEY, CDR2 SMNVEV (reference sequence). Trimming pared 4 bases from V and 8 bases from J, leaving 14 bases between. This CDR3 is 13 amino acids long. The CDR3 is CASSSLDRSEAFF. The CDR3 DNA reads TGTGCCAGCAGTTCCCTCGACAGATCGGAAGCTTTCTTT.

This clone has a handful of counts. The gene calls are TRBV19 and TRBJ1-2; the D gene is possibly TRBD1 (5 bases). The CDR3 is made up of 12 amino acids. V was clipped by 6 bases and J by 8 bases, with 13 bases between them. CDR1 LNHDA and CDR2 SQIVND come from the germline V gene (reference sequence). The CDR3 sequence is CASRLGAGGYTF. The CDR3 DNA follows: TGTGCCAGTAGACTAGGGGCCGGCGGCTACACCTTC.

The chain employs TRBV19 and TRBJ2-3; either TRBD1 or TRBD2 may fit D (5 bases each). V was pared by 5 bases and J by 4 bases, with 13 bases between. The CDR3 contains 14 residues. Germline V lookup: CDR1 LNHDA, CDR2 SQIVND (reference sequence). The CDR3 loop is CASSLTRDADTQYF. The CDR3 nucleotides read TGTGCCAGTAGTCTAACTCGGGACGCAGATACGCAGTATTTT.

In this sample, this clone turned up once. This rearrangement joins TRBV9 to TRBJ1-5; D unresolved. Trimming stripped 0 bases from V and 5 bases from J, with 6 bases between. There are 13 residues in the CDR3. Per the germline V gene, CDR1 is SGDLS and CDR2 is YYNGEE. CDR3 sequence reads: CASSVGAHQPQHF. For the CDR3, the DNA is TGTGCCAGCAGCGTAGGGGCTCATCAGCCCCAGCATTTT.

The V and J genes are TRBV6-5 and TRBJ1-2; TRBD1 matches at 7 bases. Germline lookup yields CDR1 MNHEY and CDR2 SVGAGI. V shed 2 bases, J shed 7 bases, and the junction held 7 bases outside the gene matches. The CDR3 length is 14 residues. CDR3 protein: CASSYVTGEGGYTF. CDR3 nucleotide sequence: TGTGCCAGCAGTTACGTTACAGGGGAGGGTGGCTACACCTTC.

This clone was counted a single time. The V call is TRBV25-1, the J call TRBJ1-1; TRBD1 agrees at 9 bases. Germline V gene lookup returns CDR1 MGHDK and CDR2 SYGVNS. The CDR3 is made up of 15 amino acids. V shed 2 bases and J 1 base; nucleotides not matched to a gene: 2. The CDR3 loop reads CASSEPDRGNTEAFF. CDR3 bases: TGTGCCAGCAGTGAACCGGACAGGGGGAACACTGAAGCTTTCTTT.

This sequence joins TRBV3-1 (or the pseudogene TRBV3-2) and TRBJ2-7; D unresolved. The germline CDR1 and CDR2 sequences are LGHDT and YNNKEL (reference sequence). CDR3 length equals 14 residues. Trimming shortened V by 0 bases and J by 6 bases, and 12 bases separated the two germline ends. The CDR3 coding sequence is TGTGCCAGCAGCCAAGACCCCAGTTCGGGCGAGCAGTACTTC. Translation: CASSQDPSSGEQYF.

The rearrangement links TRBV28 to TRBJ2-7; D is ambiguous. The CDR3 covers 13 residues. The ends were cut back, 3 bases at V and 5 bases at J, with 11 bases in the middle. CDR1 is MDHEN and CDR2 is SYDVKM in the germline V gene. The CDR3 DNA reads TGTGCCAGCAGTTTTTCCCCGAACCACGAGCAGTACTTC. As protein: CASSFSPNHEQYF.

The rearrangement links TRBV9 to TRBJ1-3; weak D call: TRBD1 (5 bases). Looked up from germline, CDR1 is SGDLS and CDR2 is YYNGEE. Trimming took 0 bases from V and 4 from J, leaving 11 bases between them. CDR3 length: 15 amino acids. DNA of the CDR3: TGTGCCAGCAGCGTAGGATCGGACATAGGAAACACCATATATTTT. Its translation is CASSVGSDIGNTIYF.

The chain has TRBV5-3 and TRBJ2-3, with D possibly TRBD1 on 6 matching bases. TRBV5-3 is placed among ORFs of uncertain function. V dropped 4 bases and J dropped 4 bases, with 16 bases sitting between them. This CDR3 has 15 amino acids. The CDR3, as DNA: TGTGCCAGAAGCGCTCAGGGGAAGGGGGCAGATACGCAGTATTTT. This codes for CARSAQGKGADTQYF.

This clone has just a few counts. This chain connects TRBV30 to TRBJ2-7; TRBD2 matches 16 bases. The germline gives CDR1 GTSNPN, CDR2 SVGIG (reference sequence). The CDR3 has 15 residues. Losses at the gene ends were 2 bases for V and 12 bases for J; bases not matched to a gene: 10. As DNA, the CDR3 is TGTGCCTGGAGTAGTAAGGGACTAGCGGGAGGGTTACCGTACTTC. It codes for CAWSSKGLAGGLPYF.

The chain joins TRBV19 to TRBJ2-3; no clear D gene. The CDR3 runs 14 residues. Germline V gene data show CDR1 as LNHDA and CDR2 as SQIVND (reference sequence). The V end was cut by 4 bases, the J end by 0 bases, with 8 bases between. The CDR3 nucleotides are TGTGCCAGTAGTACCGTCTCTAGCACAGATACGCAGTATTTT. This sequence encodes CASSTVSSTDTQYF. Full variable domain (outside the CDR3, taken from reference TRBV19 and TRBJ2-3): DGGITQSPKYLFRKEGQNVTLSCEQNLNHDAMYWYRQDPGQGLRLIYYSQIVNDFQKGDIAEGYSVSREKKESFPLTVTSAQKNPTAFYLCASSTVSSTDTQYFGPGTRLTVL.

The chain is built from TRBV27 and TRBJ1-1; D gene ambiguous. The CDR3 length is 15 residues. Between the trimmed V and J ends, which lost 2 bases and 3 bases, there was a span of 13 bases. Germline CDR1 is MNHEY and CDR2 is SMNVEV (reference sequence). In DNA form, the CDR3 reads TGTGCCAGCAGTTTAGTTGGGGTCGCAGACACTGAAGCTTTCTTT. Its protein is CASSLVGVADTEAFF.

The V gene is TRBV27, the J gene TRBJ1-2; D might be TRBD1 (5 bases). V was pared by 6 bases and J by 0 bases, with 5 bases between. Germline values: CDR1 MNHEY, CDR2 SMNVEV (reference sequence). There are 12 residues in the CDR3. This CDR3 reads CASRGANYGYTF. CDR3 in DNA: TGTGCCAGCAGGGGGGCTAACTATGGCTACACCTTC.

This clone is a singleton in its sample. This chain connects TRBV28 to TRBJ1-5; D is uncertain. Germline CDR1 MDHEN, CDR2 SYDVKM. The CDR3 totals 13 residues. V was trimmed by 3 bases and J by 9 bases, leaving 12 bases between them. The DNA of the CDR3 is TGTGCCAGCAGTTTTCGGGTTTCAGGGCCCCAGCATTTT. Encoded protein: CASSFRVSGPQHF.

The CDR3 loop is CATRDRGTDTQYF. CDR3 coding DNA: TGTGCCACTCGGGACAGGGGCACAGATACGCAGTATTTT. The rearrangement joins TRBV19 to TRBJ2-3; TRBD1 agrees at 9 bases. The junction had 3 bases not matched to a gene; V was cut back by 10 bases and J by 1 base. This CDR3 contains 13 residues. Germline loops: CDR1 LNHDA, CDR2 SQIVND (reference sequence).

The chain employs TRBV6-5 and TRBJ2-7; D is perhaps TRBD1 (6 bases). The CDR3 is 13 residues long. The germline V gene has CDR1 MNHEY and CDR2 SVGAGI. The V and J ends lost 6 bases and 6 bases respectively, with 15 bases between them. The CDR3 region has the DNA TGTGCCAGCAGCCCGGGACATCAGTCCGAGCAGTACTTC. Translating it yields CASSPGHQSEQYF.

V gene TRBV6-5 combines with J gene TRBJ2-7; the match to TRBD1 covers 7 bases. This CDR3 has 15 amino acids. Germline V CDR1 and CDR2: MNHEY, SVGAGI. V was pared by 4 bases and J by 0 bases, with 6 bases of the junction left unmatched. The CDR3 reads CASSWDSTSSYEQYF. CDR3 DNA: TGTGCCAGCAGTTGGGACAGTACCAGCTCCTACGAGCAGTACTTC.

The DNA of the CDR3 is TGTGCCAGCAGTTTAAGGGGGAGCACCTACGAGCAGTACTTC. Translating it yields CASSLRGSTYEQYF. V gene TRBV27 combines with J gene TRBJ2-7; D is perhaps TRBD1 (6 bases). V was clipped by 2 bases and J by 2 bases, with 10 bases between them. CDR3 size: 14 residues. The germline V gene has CDR1 MNHEY and CDR2 SMNVEV (reference sequence).

The gene calls are TRBV5-1 and TRBJ1-6, with D uncertain. Germline assignment: CDR1 SGHRS and CDR2 YFSETQ. V dropped 2 bases and J dropped 9 bases, with 15 bases sitting between them. The CDR3 is 15 residues long. CDR3 in amino acids: CASSLYYAVGSPLHF. CDR3 DNA sequence: TGCGCCAGCAGCTTATATTATGCTGTAGGTTCACCCCTCCACTTT.

This clone appeared a single time. The chain uses TRBV27 and TRBJ1-2; 7 bases align to TRBD1. This CDR3 comprises 13 residues. Trimming at V came to 5 bases and at J to 8 bases, leaving 8 bases not matched to a gene. Germline lookup yields CDR1 MNHEY and CDR2 SMNVEV (reference sequence). Written as DNA, the CDR3 is TGTGCCAGCAGTCCACGGACAGGAGAAGGCTACACCTTC. Translation: CASSPRTGEGYTF.

This sequence joins TRBV7-8 and TRBJ1-5; a weak D match, TRBD1 (6 bases). Germline CDR1 and CDR2: SGHVS and FQNEAQ. Trimming took 4 bases from V and 1 from J, leaving 20 bases between them. The CDR3 has 18 amino acids. The CDR3 sequence: CASSSQKQGIGSNQPQHF. The CDR3 DNA follows: TGTGCCAGCAGCTCACAAAAACAGGGAATCGGGAGCAATCAGCCCCAGCATTTT.

This rearrangement joins TRBV7-8 to TRBJ2-1, with D hard to call. Trimming took off 0 bases at V and 7 bases at J, with 10 bases between the two ends. This CDR3 contains 14 residues. The germline V gene encodes CDR1 SGHVS and CDR2 FQNEAQ. This CDR3 reads CASSLAILRNEQFF. CDR3 DNA sequence: TGTGCCAGCAGCTTAGCGATTTTGAGGAATGAGCAGTTCTTC. Full variable domain (missing parts from reference TRBV7-8 and TRBJ2-1): GAGVSQSPRYKVAKRGQDVALRCDPISGHVSLFWYQQALGQGPEFLTYFQNEAQLDKSGLPSDRFFAERPEGSVSTLKIQRTQQEDSAVYLCASSLAILRNEQFFGPGTRLTVL.

This chain connects TRBV29-1 to TRBJ2-3; 12 nucleotides line up with TRBD2. This CDR3 has 20 amino acids. Germline values: CDR1 SQVTM, CDR2 ANQGSEA. Losses at the gene ends were 6 bases for V and 5 bases for J; bases not matched to a gene: 24. This CDR3 is CSVLRGQPGLAGRAVDTQYF. CDR3 nucleotide sequence: TGCAGCGTGTTGAGGGGGCAGCCGGGACTAGCGGGCCGGGCCGTAGATACGCAGTATTTT.